This section outlines one T cell receptor (beta chain) sequence together with its context. The sample originates from a study of control samples from healthy donors and cancer patients. Measured with immunoSEQ multiplex PCR; TCRdb has only the in-frame clones, and not every one. The sample carries tens of thousands of clones, more than 80% recorded once. Trimming shortened V by 2 bases and J by 5 bases, and 10 bases separated the two germline ends. CDR1 is SGHRS, CDR2 YFSETQ, per germline. The CDR3 is 13 amino acids. Sequencing input: blood. The TCR originated in a man between 45 and 60 years old in good health. The J gene is TRBJ1-1, the V gene TRBV5-1; D is possibly TRBD1 (5 bases). CDR3 residues: CASSLMTETEAFF. The CDR3, as DNA: TGCGCCAGCAGCTTAATGACAGAGACTGAAGCTTTCTTT.